This T cell receptor beta chain was observed in a study of T cells in Graves' hyperthyroidism and ophthalmopathy. This clonotype has a count of ten or more. From germline, CDR1 is LNHDA and CDR2 SQIVND (reference sequence). V shed 3 bases and J shed 2 bases, with 13 bases lying between them. The CDR3 contains 15 residues. Researchers took RNA transcripts and amplified the TCR beta CDR3 regions from them. With the HTBI primer set, the TCR CDR3 went through a first round of RT-PCR. TCRdb re-called the multiplex PCR reads through MiXCR, storing one row per CDR3 protein. The sample contains 400,000 to 550,000 distinct CDR3 sequences, roughly a quarter of which appear only once.

This clonotype originated in a woman between 25 and 40 years old with Graves' ophthalmopathy. The sequencing sample was made of blood. This rearrangement joins TRBV19 to TRBJ2-5, with a possible D match to TRBD2 (6 bases). CDR3 bases: TGTGCCAGTAGTATTCTCGCTGGACTACAAGAGACCCAGTACTTC. It codes for CASSILAGLQETQYF.